A selection of T cell receptor beta chains follows, all from one sample in a study of cytomegalovirus exposure and HLA in healthy donors. Only in-frame clones appear in the TCRdb table, and some are missing; sequencing was by immunoSEQ multiplex PCR. This table has over 130,000 clones, about 75% appearing once. The sample was PBMCs. The receptors here all came from a young woman in good health and CMV-seronegative. CDR3s include the opening cysteine and the closing phenylalanine or tryptophan. The D gene is left open where the match is weak. The size of a clone is reported for some rows only, either as once, few or many, or as a class for expanded clones.

cdr3_length: 17; j_call: TRBJ2-1; d_call: NA; v_call: TRBV7-9; clone_size: few; cdr3_nt: TGTGCCAGCAGCAACAACGCCCCGAGGCGGGAAGGGAATGAGCAGTTCTTC; cdr3_aa: CASSNNAPRREGNEQFF
cdr3_length: 17; j_call: TRBJ2-1; d_call: TRBD2; v_call: TRBV13; clone_size: once; cdr3_nt: TGTGCCAGCAGCTTAGTGTTTAGAGCGGGGGGTAGCAATGAGCAGTTCTTC; cdr3_aa: CASSLVFRAGGSNEQFF
cdr3_length: 13; j_call: TRBJ2-7; d_call: TRBD2; v_call: TRBV6-1; clone_size: few; cdr3_nt: TGTGCCAGCACCCCTAGCGGGAGCAACGAGCAGTACTTC; cdr3_aa: CASTPSGSNEQYF
cdr3_length: 16; j_call: TRBJ2-3; d_call: NA; v_call: TRBV10-3; clone_size: once; cdr3_nt: TGTGCCATCAGTGACAGACAGGCCTACGGCACAGATACGCAGTATTTT; cdr3_aa: CAISDRQAYGTDTQYF
cdr3_length: 17; j_call: TRBJ2-1; d_call: NA; v_call: TRBV11-2; clone_size: NA; cdr3_nt: TGTGCCAGCAGCTCCCAGCGGGTCCTAGGCTCCTACAATGAGCAGTTCTTC; cdr3_aa: CASSSQRVLGSYNEQFF
cdr3_length: 14; j_call: TRBJ2-2; d_call: NA; v_call: TRBV2; clone_size: NA; cdr3_nt: TGTGCCAGCAGGAGACTGGGGGGCACCGGGGAGCTGTTTTTT; cdr3_aa: CASRRLGGTGELFF
cdr3_length: 14; j_call: TRBJ1-4; d_call: NA; v_call: TRBV5-1; clone_size: few; cdr3_nt: TGCGCCAGCAGGCCGACAGATATTAATGAAAAACTGTTTTTT; cdr3_aa: CASRPTDINEKLFF
cdr3_length: 18; j_call: TRBJ2-5; d_call: TRBD2; v_call: TRBV5-1; clone_size: NA; cdr3_nt: TGCGCCAGCAGCTCTAGCGGATTTGGGAAAAGAGGTCAAGAGACCCAGTACTTC; cdr3_aa: CASSSSGFGKRGQETQYF
cdr3_length: 14; j_call: TRBJ2-2; d_call: NA; v_call: TRBV28; clone_size: NA; cdr3_nt: TGTGCCAGCAAACGGGGAGGTGACACCGGGGAGCTGTTTTTT; cdr3_aa: CASKRGGDTGELFF
cdr3_length: 15; j_call: TRBJ2-7; d_call: TRBD1; v_call: TRBV5-1; clone_size: NA; cdr3_nt: TGCGCCAGCACATCGGGGGCAGGGGGCATCGGCGAGCAGTACTTC; cdr3_aa: CASTSGAGGIGEQYF
cdr3_length: 14; j_call: TRBJ2-3; d_call: TRBD1; v_call: TRBV7-3; clone_size: NA; cdr3_nt: TGTGCCAGCTCCGGGACAGGGGGGACAGATACGCAGTATTTT; cdr3_aa: CASSGTGGTDTQYF
cdr3_length: 17; j_call: TRBJ2-1; d_call: TRBD2; v_call: TRBV11-2; clone_size: NA; cdr3_nt: TGTGCCAGCAGCTTAGTACCTACCAGCGGGGCATTCAATGAGCAGTTCTTC; cdr3_aa: CASSLVPTSGAFNEQFF
cdr3_length: 14; j_call: TRBJ2-7; d_call: NA; v_call: TRBV7-9; clone_size: NA; cdr3_nt: TGTGCCAGCAGCTTAGAGGACTCGTCCCACGAGCAGTACTTC; cdr3_aa: CASSLEDSSHEQYF
cdr3_length: 15; j_call: TRBJ2-2; d_call: NA; v_call: TRBV10-3; clone_size: NA; cdr3_nt: TGTGCCATAAAGGACTCAGGCGCGAACACCGGGGAGCTGTTTTTT; cdr3_aa: CAIKDSGANTGELFF
cdr3_length: 16; j_call: TRBJ2-6; d_call: TRBD1; v_call: TRBV13; clone_size: NA; cdr3_nt: TGTGCCAGCAGCATAAACAGGGGAAGTGGGGCCAACGTCCTGACTTTC; cdr3_aa: CASSINRGSGANVLTF
cdr3_length: 14; j_call: TRBJ2-7; d_call: NA; v_call: TRBV7-6; clone_size: few; cdr3_nt: TGTGCCAGCAGCTTACGCGGGACCTCCTACGAGCAGTACTTC; cdr3_aa: CASSLRGTSYEQYF
cdr3_length: 15; j_call: TRBJ1-3; d_call: TRBD1; v_call: TRBV2; clone_size: NA; cdr3_nt: TGTGCCAGCAGTCAGGGGGGATTGACGGGAAACACCATATATTTT; cdr3_aa: CASSQGGLTGNTIYF
cdr3_length: 16; j_call: TRBJ1-2; d_call: NA; v_call: TRBV5-8; clone_size: once; cdr3_nt: TGTGCCAGCAGCCGAGCCCGAAAGACAGGCAACTATGGCTACACCTTC; cdr3_aa: CASSRARKTGNYGYTF
cdr3_length: 15; j_call: TRBJ2-3; d_call: TRBD2; v_call: TRBV5-4; clone_size: NA; cdr3_nt: TGTGCCAGCAGCTTGCATACTAGCGGCACAGATACGCAGTATTTT; cdr3_aa: CASSLHTSGTDTQYF
cdr3_length: 15; j_call: TRBJ2-7; d_call: NA; v_call: TRBV28; clone_size: NA; cdr3_nt: TGTGCCAGCAGTTTAACGCGGGACGCACCCTACGAGCAGTACTTC; cdr3_aa: CASSLTRDAPYEQYF
cdr3_length: 13; j_call: TRBJ2-7; d_call: TRBD1; v_call: TRBV6-1; clone_size: NA; cdr3_nt: TGTGCCAGCAGTGTAGGGGACAGGGGCGAGCAGTACTTC; cdr3_aa: CASSVGDRGEQYF
cdr3_length: 16; j_call: TRBJ2-2; d_call: TRBD2; v_call: TRBV28; clone_size: NA; cdr3_nt: TGTGCCAGCAGTTCCGATGGAGAGGGGAGGGACGGGGAGCTGTTTTTT; cdr3_aa: CASSSDGEGRDGELFF
cdr3_length: 15; j_call: TRBJ1-2; d_call: NA; v_call: TRBV5-1; clone_size: NA; cdr3_nt: TGCGCCAGCAGCCCGGGCAGGGCGGATAACTATGGCTACACCTTC; cdr3_aa: CASSPGRADNYGYTF
cdr3_length: 14; j_call: TRBJ2-5; d_call: NA; v_call: TRBV27; clone_size: few; cdr3_nt: TGTGCCAGCGTACTTTGGTTGGAGGGAGAGACCCAGTACTTC; cdr3_aa: CASVLWLEGETQYF
cdr3_length: 15; j_call: TRBJ2-2; d_call: NA; v_call: TRBV13; clone_size: NA; cdr3_nt: TGTGCCAGCAGCTTAAGACAGAGTTTTACCGGGGAGCTGTTTTTT; cdr3_aa: CASSLRQSFTGELFF
cdr3_length: 15; j_call: TRBJ2-3; d_call: TRBD2; v_call: TRBV9; clone_size: NA; cdr3_nt: TGTGCCAGCAGCGGACTAGCCTTGGGCACAGATACGCAGTATTTT; cdr3_aa: CASSGLALGTDTQYF
cdr3_length: 15; j_call: TRBJ2-2; d_call: TRBD2; v_call: TRBV5-4; clone_size: few; cdr3_nt: TGTGCCAGCAGCTTTGGGGGGGGGAACACCGGGGAGCTGTTTTTT; cdr3_aa: CASSFGGGNTGELFF
cdr3_length: 13; j_call: TRBJ1-1; d_call: NA; v_call: TRBV6-6; clone_size: NA; cdr3_nt: TGTGCCAGCAGTTGGACAGAGAACACTGAAGCTTTCTTT; cdr3_aa: CASSWTENTEAFF
cdr3_length: 12; j_call: TRBJ1-2; d_call: NA; v_call: TRBV10-3; clone_size: NA; cdr3_nt: TGTGCCCCAAGCGGGGGTACTCATGGCTACACCTTC; cdr3_aa: CAPSGGTHGYTF
cdr3_length: 14; j_call: TRBJ1-1; d_call: TRBD1; v_call: TRBV27; clone_size: NA; cdr3_nt: TGTGCCAGCAGTTACGAGGGGGCTTACACTGAAGCTTTCTTT; cdr3_aa: CASSYEGAYTEAFF
cdr3_length: 16; j_call: TRBJ2-1; d_call: TRBD2; v_call: TRBV18; clone_size: NA; cdr3_nt: TGTGCCAGCTCACCACTGGGACTAGCGGGAGGGCGTGAGCAGTTCTTC; cdr3_aa: CASSPLGLAGGREQFF
cdr3_length: 14; j_call: TRBJ1-2; d_call: TRBD1; v_call: TRBV5-1; clone_size: few; cdr3_nt: TGCGCCAGCAGCCAAGGGACAGGCGGCTATGGCTACACCTTC; cdr3_aa: CASSQGTGGYGYTF
cdr3_length: 12; j_call: TRBJ2-1; d_call: NA; v_call: TRBV2; clone_size: NA; cdr3_nt: TGTGCCAGCAGTGATAGGGGAAATGAGCAGTTCTTC; cdr3_aa: CASSDRGNEQFF
cdr3_length: 14; j_call: TRBJ1-1; d_call: NA; v_call: TRBV30; clone_size: NA; cdr3_nt: TGTGCCTGGAGTCCCCGACGAGGTGACACTGAAGCTTTCTTT; cdr3_aa: CAWSPRRGDTEAFF
cdr3_length: 15; j_call: TRBJ2-3; d_call: TRBD2; v_call: TRBV19; clone_size: NA; cdr3_nt: TGTGCCAGTATGGGGGGACTAGCGGGGGTTTCGACGCAGTATTTT; cdr3_aa: CASMGGLAGVSTQYF
cdr3_length: 12; j_call: TRBJ1-1; d_call: NA; v_call: TRBV7-9; clone_size: few; cdr3_nt: TGTGCCAGCAGCCCGGACAGCCCCGAAGCTTTCTTT; cdr3_aa: CASSPDSPEAFF
cdr3_length: 14; j_call: TRBJ2-5; d_call: TRBD2; v_call: TRBV7-8; clone_size: NA; cdr3_nt: TGTGCCAGCAGCCGCCGGGAGGGAGGAGAGACCCAGTACTTC; cdr3_aa: CASSRREGGETQYF
cdr3_length: 15; j_call: TRBJ1-2; d_call: TRBD1; v_call: TRBV6-6; clone_size: few; cdr3_nt: TGTGCCAGCAGCTATACAGGGGGCGGCAACTATGGCTACACCTTC; cdr3_aa: CASSYTGGGNYGYTF
cdr3_length: 15; j_call: TRBJ2-7; d_call: TRBD2; v_call: TRBV10-1; clone_size: NA; cdr3_nt: TGCGCCAGCAGTTCCCTAGCGGGAGCTTCGTACGAGCAGTACTTC; cdr3_aa: CASSSLAGASYEQYF
cdr3_length: 20; j_call: TRBJ2-5; d_call: NA; v_call: TRBV5-1; clone_size: NA; cdr3_nt: TGCGCCAGCAGAGGCCGCCGAGCCGTGGGGGCTAGTCGTAACCAAGAGACCCAGTACTTC; cdr3_aa: CASRGRRAVGASRNQETQYF
cdr3_length: 15; j_call: TRBJ2-1; d_call: NA; v_call: TRBV6-1; clone_size: NA; cdr3_nt: TGTGCCAGCAGTGAACAGGGGCGTACCTACAATGAGCAGTTCTTC; cdr3_aa: CASSEQGRTYNEQFF
cdr3_length: 19; j_call: TRBJ2-1; d_call: TRBD2; v_call: TRBV10-3; clone_size: few; cdr3_nt: TGTGCCATCAGTGTAGAACCCGGGGGGGCCAGTTTAACGACAAATGAGCAGTTCTTC; cdr3_aa: CAISVEPGGASLTTNEQFF
cdr3_length: 17; j_call: TRBJ2-4; d_call: TRBD1; v_call: TRBV5-1; clone_size: few; cdr3_nt: TGCGCCAGCAGCTTGGTCGCAGGGGGCCTAGCCAAAAACATTCAGTACTTC; cdr3_aa: CASSLVAGGLAKNIQYF
cdr3_length: 16; j_call: TRBJ2-3; d_call: NA; v_call: TRBV7-3; clone_size: NA; cdr3_nt: TGTGCCAGCAGCTTAATAGGGGGGGCCAACACAGATACGCAGTATTTT; cdr3_aa: CASSLIGGANTDTQYF
cdr3_length: 14; j_call: TRBJ1-3; d_call: NA; v_call: TRBV7-8; clone_size: NA; cdr3_nt: TGTGCCAGCAGCTTAGCGGCCGGGGGAAACACCATATATTTT; cdr3_aa: CASSLAAGGNTIYF
cdr3_length: 16; j_call: TRBJ2-7; d_call: TRBD2; v_call: TRBV28; clone_size: NA; cdr3_nt: TGTGCCAGCACACGACTAGCGGGAGGGCCCGGTAACGAGCAGTACTTC; cdr3_aa: CASTRLAGGPGNEQYF
cdr3_length: 14; j_call: TRBJ2-3; d_call: TRBD2; v_call: TRBV7-2; clone_size: NA; cdr3_nt: TGTGCCAGCAGTTACGGGACTAGCGGGGCTACGCAGTATTTT; cdr3_aa: CASSYGTSGATQYF
cdr3_length: 14; j_call: TRBJ2-5; d_call: TRBD1; v_call: TRBV6-5; clone_size: NA; cdr3_nt: TGTGCCAGCAGACCCGGGACAGGGGGGGAGACCCAGTACTTC; cdr3_aa: CASRPGTGGETQYF
cdr3_length: 15; j_call: TRBJ2-3; d_call: NA; v_call: TRBV6-4; clone_size: few; cdr3_nt: TGTGCCAGCAGCCCTGGCAGGTCCAGCACAGATACGCAGTATTTT; cdr3_aa: CASSPGRSSTDTQYF
cdr3_length: 14; j_call: TRBJ1-5; d_call: TRBD1; v_call: TRBV6-5; clone_size: NA; cdr3_nt: TGTGCCAGCAGCCGGGACAGAGGCAATCAGCCCCAGCATTTT; cdr3_aa: CASSRDRGNQPQHF
cdr3_length: 16; j_call: TRBJ2-3; d_call: NA; v_call: TRBV7-2; clone_size: NA; cdr3_nt: TGTGCCAGCAGTCCTAGGGGGGGCCGAGGCACAGATACGCAGTATTTT; cdr3_aa: CASSPRGGRGTDTQYF
cdr3_length: 15; j_call: TRBJ2-1; d_call: NA; v_call: TRBV4-1; clone_size: few; cdr3_nt: TGCGCCAGCAGCCAAAGAACGGGAGCTGTAAATGAGCAGTTCTTC; cdr3_aa: CASSQRTGAVNEQFF